Below, 21 T cell receptor beta chains from the same sample are listed, as sequenced in a study of response to subunit inactivated influenza vaccine. TCRdb re-analysed the RT-PCR reads in MiXCR, keeping a single row per CDR3 protein. The sample comprises approximately 680,000 distinct CDR3 sequences, about 15% of which are singletons, and 9.5% to 13% rests with the top ten. The input for sequencing was PBMCs from blood, taken approximately 13 days after vaccination. Every receptor here comes from a man in his fifties or sixties who received an inactivated influenza vaccine.

The rearrangement joins TRBV5-5 to TRBJ1-1, with D tentatively TRBD1 (5 bases). The germline CDR1 and CDR2 sequences are SGHKS and YYEKEE (reference sequence). V shed 2 bases and J shed 0 bases, with 11 bases lying between them. The CDR3 runs to 15 residues. The CDR3 DNA is TGTGCCAGCAGCTTCAGCCAGGGAGTGAACACTGAAGCTTTCTTT. Translating gives CASSFSQGVNTEAFF.

At least ten counts were recorded for this clonotype. The V call is TRBV15, the J call TRBJ2-1; D is ambiguous. V was clipped by 6 bases and J by 0 bases, with 15 bases between them. The CDR3 spans 16 residues. Germline-derived CDR1 and CDR2 are LNHNV and YYDKDF (reference sequence). Here the CDR3 reads CATSGVLLSSYNEQFF. The CDR3 nucleotides are TGTGCCACCAGTGGGGTTCTACTTAGCTCCTACAATGAGCAGTTCTTC.

Remarks on this clonotype: This clone may be a read error of a much larger clone one base away. The chain recombines TRBV6-2 or TRBV6-3 with TRBJ2-1; 8 nucleotides agree with TRBD2. J gave up 3 bases and V 7 bases, and 8 bases lay outside the gene matches. The CDR3 contains 15 residues. Germline CDR1 is MNHEY and CDR2 is SVGEGT. CDR3 in amino acids: CASKQLAANYNEQFF. In DNA, the CDR3 is TGTGCCAGCAAGCAACTAGCGGCGAACTACAATGAGCAGTTCTTC.

The rearrangement links TRBV3-1 to TRBJ1-6; D gene uncertain. Germline CDR1 reads LGHDT; CDR2 reads YNNKEL (reference sequence). This CDR3 has 13 residues. V was cut by 1 base and J by 14 bases, with 12 bases left in between. CDR3 in DNA: TGTGCCAGCAGCCAAGGGCTGGGCTGGACCCTCCACTTT. It yields the protein CASSQGLGWTLHF. Full variable domain (outside the CDR3, taken from reference TRBV3-1 and TRBJ1-6): DTAVSQTPKYLVTQMGNDKSIKCEQNLGHDTMYWYKQDSKKFLKIMFSYNNKELIINETVPNRFSPKSPDKAHLNLHINSLELGDSAVYFCASSQGLGWTLHFGNGTRLTVT.

This clonotype was counted a few times. The genes are TRBV6-1 and TRBJ2-7; 7 positions match TRBD2. The CDR3 spans 15 residues. V gave up 7 bases and J gave up 0 bases; unmatched junction bases: 9. The germline V gene encodes CDR1 MNHNS and CDR2 SASEGT. CDR3 sequence (DNA): TGTGCCAGCAAATCTGTCGGCGGGAGCTCCTACGAGCAGTACTTC. Translation gives CASKSVGGSSYEQYF.

This clonotype was observed a few times. CDR3 coding DNA: TGCGCCAGCAGCTTGCTCCCTCTCTCCTACGAGCAGTACTTC. It specifies CASSLLPLSYEQYF. The rearrangement uses TRBV5-1 and TRBJ2-7; D not certain. Germline loops: CDR1 SGHRS, CDR2 YFSETQ. The CDR3 runs to 14 residues. Deletions cut 1 base from V and 0 bases from J, with 8 bases between. Together with reference TRBV5-1 and TRBJ2-7, the CDR3 gives the full variable domain: KAGVTQTPRYLIKTRGQQVTLSCSPISGHRSVSWYQQTPGQGLQFLFEYFSETQRNKGNFPGRFSGRQFSNSRSEMNVSTLELGDSALYLCASSLLPLSYEQYFGPGTRLTVT.

This clonotype has more than one count but fewer than ten. The genes are TRBV7-8 and TRBJ1-1; TRBD1 aligns across 9 bases. The germline CDR1 and CDR2 sequences are SGHVS and FQNEAQ. The CDR3 loop spans 17 amino acids. The ends lost 5 bases at V and 1 base at J; junction bases unmatched: 11. CDR3 region: CASSPQTGGRRNTEAFF. The CDR3 region has the DNA TGTGCCAGCAGCCCCCAAACAGGGGGCCGTAGGAACACTGAAGCTTTCTTT.

This clonotype was detected a few times. This chain joins TRBV4-2 and TRBJ1-5; D gene uncertain. The CDR3 sequence is 15 residues long. CDR1 is LGHNA, CDR2 YNFKEQ, per germline. Between the trimmed V and J ends, which lost 3 bases and 7 bases, there was a span of 16 bases. CDR3 amino acids: CASSQEVLNLQPQHF. In nucleotides, the CDR3 is TGTGCCAGCAGCCAGGAAGTTCTCAATTTGCAGCCCCAGCATTTT.

The chain employs TRBV2 and TRBJ2-4, with D unresolved. CDR1 is SNHLY and CDR2 is FYNNEI in the germline V gene. This CDR3 is 14 amino acids long. V was clipped by 4 bases and J by 0 bases, with 7 bases between them. CDR3 DNA: TGTGCCAGCAGTGTTGAGACAGCCAAAAACATTCAGTACTTC. As protein: CASSVETAKNIQYF.

This clonotype was seen ten or more times. The chain couples TRBV5-1 to TRBJ2-1; D is possibly TRBD1 (6 bases). The CDR3 has 15 residues. V was clipped by 0 bases and J by 3 bases, with 10 bases between them. Germline assignment: CDR1 SGHRS and CDR2 YFSETQ. The CDR3 loop reads CASSLGAGVYNEQFF. The CDR3 DNA follows: TGCGCCAGCAGCTTGGGGGCAGGGGTCTACAATGAGCAGTTCTTC.

V and J are TRBV29-1 and TRBJ1-1, with 10 bases that match TRBD1. This CDR3 has 14 residues. Germline CDR1 reads SQVTM; CDR2 reads ANQGSEA. Trimming took 6 bases from V and 4 from J; bases not matched to a gene: 8. The CDR3 is CSVRTGGVSTEAFF. DNA of the CDR3: TGCAGCGTCAGGACAGGGGGGGTGAGCACTGAAGCTTTCTTT.

The J gene is TRBJ2-1, the V gene TRBV4-3; perhaps TRBD2 as D (6 bases). Trimming left V 0 bases short and J 7 bases short, with 16 bases between. Germline-derived CDR1 and CDR2 are LGHNA and YSLEER. The CDR3 sequence is 16 residues long. The CDR3 loop reads CASSQDAFRESNEQFF. CDR3 coding DNA: TGCGCCAGCAGCCAAGATGCCTTCCGGGAGTCGAATGAGCAGTTCTTC.

The rearrangement joins TRBV20-1 to TRBJ2-1; perhaps TRBD2 as D (5 bases). V was cut by 3 bases and J by 1 base, with 10 bases left in between. The CDR3 runs 14 residues. Germline V gene sequence: CDR1 DFQATT, CDR2 SNEGSKA (reference sequence). DNA of the CDR3: TGCAGTGCTAGGAAAGCGGATTCCTACAATGAGCAGTTCTTC. This sequence encodes CSARKADSYNEQFF.

This clonotype has a handful of counts. The chain joins TRBV20-1 to TRBJ2-3, with 14 nucleotides matching TRBD2. Trimming at V came to 3 bases and at J to 4 bases, leaving 6 bases not matched to a gene. Germline V lookup: CDR1 DFQATT, CDR2 SNEGSKA (reference sequence). CDR3 length equals 16 residues. CDR3 DNA sequence: TGCAGTGCTAGGACTAGCGGGGGGGCCGGTCCAGATACGCAGTATTTT. This gives the protein CSARTSGGAGPDTQYF.

This clonotype was seen ten or more times. The V call is TRBV20-1, the J call TRBJ2-5; either TRBD1 or TRBD2 may supply D (6 bases each). V was cut by 3 bases and J by 2 bases, with 16 bases left in between. Germline V gene lookup returns CDR1 DFQATT and CDR2 SNEGSKA (reference sequence). CDR3 length: 15 residues. CDR3 residues: CSASVRGRQQETQYF. The CDR3 DNA reads TGCAGTGCTAGTGTACGGGGGCGCCAACAAGAGACCCAGTACTTC.

This clonotype was seen only a few times. V is TRBV6-2 or TRBV6-3 and J is TRBJ2-3, with D hard to call. Trimming pared 2 bases from V and 6 bases from J, leaving 24 bases between. Germline loops: CDR1 MNHEY, CDR2 SVGEGT. The CDR3 length is 18 residues. CDR3 sequence (DNA): TGTGCCAGCAGTTACCCTAGGGTCGGTTTGAGGTCGACCGATACGCAGTATTTT. Amino acids: CASSYPRVGLRSTDTQYF.

The chain joins TRBV20-1 to TRBJ1-1; D uncertain. The CDR3 consists of 13 residues. Trimming took 6 bases from V and 6 from J, leaving 17 bases between them. Germline CDR1 and CDR2: DFQATT and SNEGSKA (reference sequence). The CDR3 DNA is TGCAGTGCCCTCCGGGGTATACGCGCTGAAGCTTTCTTT. Its translation is CSALRGIRAEAFF.

This clonotype has just a few counts. The chain's CDR3 is CASRKMGLADYTDTQYF. The CDR3, as DNA: TGTGCCAGCAGGAAGATGGGGCTAGCGGACTACACAGATACGCAGTATTTT. The V call is TRBV6-1, the J call TRBJ2-3, with 7 bases aligning to TRBD2. Losses at the gene ends were 6 bases for V and 2 bases for J; bases not matched to a gene: 14. Germline V gene lookup returns CDR1 MNHNS and CDR2 SASEGT. The CDR3 extends over 17 amino acids.

The genes are TRBV5-1 and TRBJ1-2; D gene unclear. The CDR3 spans 15 residues. The germline gives CDR1 SGHRS, CDR2 YFSETQ. V lost 0 bases, J lost 6 bases, and 15 bases lay in between. Written as DNA, the CDR3 is TGCGCCAGCAGCTTGGCCAGTTACGGAGGAGATGGCTACACCTTC. This translates into CASSLASYGGDGYTF.

This clonotype appeared many times. The chain recombines TRBV5-1 with TRBJ2-7; TRBD1 matches 9 bases. The CDR3 has 15 residues. After removal of 0 bases from V and 3 bases from J, the junction contained 4 bases not matched to a gene. Per the germline V gene, CDR1 is SGHRS and CDR2 is YFSETQ. The CDR3 nucleotides read TGCGCCAGCAGCTTGGATGGGACAGGGTTCTACGAGCAGTACTTC. Translation: CASSLDGTGFYEQYF.

This clonotype was recorded once. This could be a read error, since a much larger clone is one nucleotide away. The V call is TRBV7-2, the J call TRBJ2-3; unclear D gene. CDR3 length: 13 residues. Germline CDR1 and CDR2: SGHTA and FQGNSA. Trimming cost V 2 bases and J 4 bases, with 7 bases left between them. Here the CDR3 reads CASSLQLPDTQYF. As DNA, the CDR3 is TGTGCCAGCAGCTTACAGCTACCAGATACGCAGTATTTT.